This entry lists 29 T cell receptor beta chains sequenced from one sample in a study of T cells in Graves' hyperthyroidism and ophthalmopathy. Amplification targeted TCR beta CDR3 regions from RNA transcripts. In the first-round RT-PCR of the TCR CDR3, the HTBI primer set was used. TCRdb re-derived calls from the multiplex PCR reads in MiXCR, one entry per CDR3 protein. The table records about 620,000 distinct CDR3 sequences, around 16% of them present only once. The source material was blood. All receptors come from a woman in her twenties or thirties with Graves' hyperthyroidism.

This clonotype has a count of ten or more. The J gene is TRBJ2-7, the V gene TRBV27, with 8 bases matching TRBD2. CDR3 size: 16 residues. Germline assignment: CDR1 MNHEY and CDR2 SMNVEV (reference sequence). J was trimmed by 0 bases and V by 6 bases; bases with no gene match: 10. CDR3 amino acids: CASRIRGGRTSYEQYF. In DNA, the CDR3 is TGTGCCAGCAGAATCCGGGGGGGACGAACCTCCTACGAGCAGTACTTC.

This clonotype was detected ten times or more. This chain uses TRBV5-8 with TRBJ2-7; D remains unclear. Germline V gene data show CDR1 as SGHTS and CDR2 as YDEGEE. CDR3 length: 14 amino acids. Between the trimmed V and J ends, which lost 2 bases and 0 bases, there was a span of 9 bases. The CDR3 bases are TGTGCCAGCAGCTTCCAGGTTAGCTCCTACGAGCAGTACTTC. Translated: CASSFQVSSYEQYF.

There are many counts of this clonotype. The chain uses TRBV28 and TRBJ1-1; 8 bases fit TRBD1. The CDR3 length is 16 residues. Germline trimming cut 6 bases from V and 2 bases from J; bases unmatched to any gene: 11. Per germline, CDR1 MDHEN and CDR2 SYDVKM. The CDR3, as DNA: TGTGCCAGCAGCGCTACCAGGGGGCGCGGAAACACTGAAGCTTTCTTT. Its protein is CASSATRGRGNTEAFF.

Only a few counts were recorded for this clonotype. This chain links TRBV5-6 with TRBJ2-2; 7 bases are a match to TRBD1. The J segment lost 2 bases and the V segment lost 4 bases, leaving 8 bases of the junction unmatched. Germline V CDR1 and CDR2: SGHDT, YYEEEE. This CDR3 has 16 amino acids. CDR3 loop: CASSLSGTVNTGELFF. The CDR3 DNA reads TGTGCCAGCAGCCTATCCGGGACAGTTAACACCGGGGAGCTGTTTTTT.

This clonotype was recorded a few times. The chain employs TRBV14 and TRBJ2-3; TRBD1 or TRBD2 may be the D gene (5 bases each). Per germline, CDR1 SGHDN and CDR2 FVKESK. This CDR3 contains 16 residues. Trimming stripped 6 bases from V and 4 bases from J, with 20 bases between. The CDR3 sequence is CASRKSGTEKPDTQYF. DNA for the CDR3: TGTGCCAGCAGAAAATCCGGGACGGAAAAACCAGATACGCAGTATTTT.

This clonotype showed up just a few times. This chain connects TRBV19 to TRBJ2-1, with D unclear. Germline V gene data show CDR1 as LNHDA and CDR2 as SQIVND (reference sequence). The CDR3 totals 12 residues. The ends were cut back, 3 bases at V and 6 bases at J, with 6 bases in the middle. The CDR3 region is CASSIFSNEQFF. For the CDR3, the DNA is TGTGCCAGTAGTATCTTCTCCAATGAGCAGTTCTTC. Based on the CDR3 plus reference TRBV19 and TRBJ2-1, the full variable domain is DGGITQSPKYLFRKEGQNVTLSCEQNLNHDAMYWYRQDPGQGLRLIYYSQIVNDFQKGDIAEGYSVSREKKESFPLTVTSAQKNPTAFYLCASSIFSNEQFFGPGTRLTVL.

This clonotype was recorded many times. The chain carries TRBV12-3 or TRBV12-4 and TRBJ2-1; D uncertain. The CDR3 contains 12 residues. Trimming cost V 8 bases and J 7 bases, with 12 bases left between them. The CDR3 region is CASATRVNEQFF. Here the CDR3 DNA reads TGTGCCAGCGCAACTCGAGTGAATGAGCAGTTCTTC.

This clonotype has at least ten counts. This chain links TRBV30 with TRBJ1-5; 8 bases are a match to TRBD1. The CDR3 extends over 15 amino acids. Germline V gene lookup returns CDR1 GTSNPN and CDR2 SVGIG (reference sequence). J gave up 2 bases and V 2 bases, and 5 bases lay outside the gene matches. The CDR3 region has the DNA TGTGCCTGGAGTTACAGGGGGAAAGGCAATCAGCCCCAGCATTTT. Its translation is CAWSYRGKGNQPQHF.

At least ten counts were recorded for this clonotype. This chain uses TRBV2 with TRBJ2-2; 7 nucleotides match TRBD2. Trimming cost V 11 bases and J 7 bases; bases outside gene matches: 13. This CDR3 is 14 amino acids long. Germline values: CDR1 SNHLY, CDR2 FYNNEI. CDR3 sequence reads: CAGTDRGESGELFF. The CDR3 region has the DNA TGTGCCGGAACGGACCGGGGGGAGAGCGGGGAGCTGTTTTTT.

Many counts were recorded for this clonotype. This sequence joins TRBV2 and TRBJ1-1; D ambiguous. Trimming shortened V by 9 bases and J by 1 base, and 6 bases separated the two germline ends. CDR1 and CDR2 (germline): SNHLY, FYNNEI. The length of the CDR3 is 11 residues. CDR3 residues: CARAENTEAFF. The DNA for the CDR3 is TGTGCCAGGGCGGAGAACACTGAAGCTTTCTTT. Full variable domain (rest looked up from reference TRBV2 and TRBJ1-1): EPEVTQTPSHQVTQMGQEVILRCVPISNHLYFYWYRQILGQKVEFLVSFYNNEISEKSEIFDDQFSVERPDGSNFTLKIRSTKLEDSAMYFCARAENTEAFFGQGTRLTVV.

This clonotype was seen repeatedly, ten times or more. J is TRBJ2-7 and V is TRBV28, with TRBD2 matching over 14 bases. The germline gives CDR1 MDHEN, CDR2 SYDVKM. V shed 6 bases, J shed 2 bases, and the junction held 3 bases outside the gene matches. The length of the CDR3 is 15 residues. CDR3 protein: CASRGTSGSTYEQYF. DNA for the CDR3: TGTGCCAGCAGGGGGACTAGCGGGAGTACCTACGAGCAGTACTTC. Filled out from reference TRBV28 and TRBJ2-7, the complete variable domain reads DVKVTQSSRYLVKRTGEKVFLECVQDMDHENMFWYRQDPGLGLRLIYFSYDVKMKEKGDIPEGYSVSREKKERFSLILESASTNQTSMYLCASRGTSGSTYEQYFGPGTRLTVT.

This clonotype was recorded at least ten times. V and J are TRBV28 and TRBJ2-7; TRBD1 matches 11 bases. CDR1 MDHEN and CDR2 SYDVKM come from the germline V gene. The length of the CDR3 is 14 residues. V gave up 5 bases and J gave up 6 bases; unmatched junction bases: 6. In nucleotides, the CDR3 is TGTGCCAGCAGTCCAGGACAGGGGGCTGGCGAGCAGTACTTC. Its translation: CASSPGQGAGEQYF. Drawing the rest from reference TRBV28 and TRBJ2-7, the complete variable domain is DVKVTQSSRYLVKRTGEKVFLECVQDMDHENMFWYRQDPGLGLRLIYFSYDVKMKEKGDIPEGYSVSREKKERFSLILESASTNQTSMYLCASSPGQGAGEQYFGPGTRLTVT.

This clonotype was counted ten times or more. This chain uses TRBV11-2 with TRBJ2-7; D might be TRBD1 (6 bases). The CDR3 consists of 13 residues. Germline CDR1 is SGHAT and CDR2 is FQNNGV. V gave up 6 bases and J gave up 2 bases, with 11 bases separating them. CDR3 DNA: TGTGCCAGCAGGAGGCAGGGGACCTACGAGCAGTACTTC. It is translated as CASRRQGTYEQYF.

The sample holds many counts of this clonotype. The J gene is TRBJ2-7, the V gene TRBV28; D is ambiguous. Per germline, CDR1 MDHEN and CDR2 SYDVKM. The CDR3 has 10 amino acids. V lost 3 bases to trimming and J lost 6 bases, with 3 bases between them. CDR3 in amino acids: CASSFGEQYF. The DNA for the CDR3 is TGTGCCAGCAGTTTCGGCGAGCAGTACTTC.

V is TRBV19 and J is TRBJ2-2, with 7 bases identical to TRBD1. Germline CDR1 LNHDA, CDR2 SQIVND (reference sequence). The junction had 9 bases not matched to a gene; V was cut back by 5 bases and J by 6 bases. The CDR3 length is 15 residues. The CDR3 DNA reads TGTGCCAGTAGTCCCGGACAGGACGGGCCCGGGGAGCTGTTTTTT. Protein product: CASSPGQDGPGELFF.

This clonotype was seen at least ten times. This chain uses TRBV2 with TRBJ2-7; 8 bases fit TRBD2. V gave up 10 bases and J gave up 2 bases; unmatched junction bases: 13. The CDR3 consists of 15 residues. The germline V gene has CDR1 SNHLY and CDR2 FYNNEI. CDR3 DNA sequence: TGTGCCACCAGCAGGTCGGTAGCGGGACCCTACGAGCAGTACTTC. As protein: CATSRSVAGPYEQYF.

This clonotype ranks as medium-sized. The chain combines TRBV2 with TRBJ2-1; no definite D call. Germline V gene lookup returns CDR1 SNHLY and CDR2 FYNNEI. Trimming removed 8 bases at V and 1 base at J, with 15 bases between. The CDR3 length is 15 residues. Here the CDR3 DNA reads TGTGCCAGCCGGCCGTGGGGTCCTTCCTACAATGAGCAGTTCTTC. This sequence encodes CASRPWGPSYNEQFF.

This clonotype has at least ten counts. CDR3 residues: CSVETVDRDSYGYTF. DNA for the CDR3: TGCAGCGTTGAAACAGTTGACCGGGACAGCTATGGCTACACCTTC. V is TRBV29-1 and J is TRBJ1-2, with 7 positions matching TRBD1. In germline, CDR1 is SQVTM, CDR2 ANQGSEA. The CDR3 runs to 15 residues. V dropped 2 bases and J dropped 4; count of bases not matched to a gene: 10. Using reference TRBV29-1 and TRBJ1-2 for the parts outside the CDR3, the full variable domain is SAVISQKPSRDICQRGTSLTIQCQVDSQVTMMFWYRQQPGQSLTLIATANQGSEATYESGFVIDKFPISRPNLTFSTLTVSNMSPEDSSIYLCSVETVDRDSYGYTFGSGTRLTVV.

This clonotype occurred a few times. The junction does not match germline at one end; this may be a read error. This rearrangement joins TRBV5-1 to TRBJ2-1; 7 bases agree with TRBD2. This CDR3 region has 12 residues. CDR1 and CDR2 from the germline V gene are SGHRS and YFSETQ. This CDR3 reads CASSRSGNGQFF. The CDR3 coding sequence is TGCGCCAGCAGCCGCAGCGGGAATGGGCAGTTCTTC. Supplemented by reference TRBV5-1 and TRBJ2-1, the full variable domain reads KAGVTQTPRYLIKTRGQQVTLSCSPISGHRSVSWYQQTPGQGLQFLFEYFSETQRNKGNFPGRFSGRQFSNSRSEMNVSTLELGDSALYLCASSRSGNGQFFGPGTRLTVL.

The chain recombines TRBV7-3 with TRBJ2-5; 13 bases agree with TRBD2. This CDR3 has 15 amino acids. Trimming at V came to 2 bases and at J to 4 bases, leaving 1 base not matched to a gene. CDR1 is SGHTA, CDR2 FQGTGA, per germline. The chain's CDR3 is CASSLGTSGAETQYF. The CDR3 DNA is TGTGCCAGCAGCTTAGGGACTAGCGGGGCAGAGACCCAGTACTTC.

This rearrangement joins TRBV29-1 to TRBJ2-7, with unresolved D. Trimming pared 0 bases from V and 3 bases from J, leaving 9 bases between. The CDR3 totals 13 residues. Germline-derived CDR1 and CDR2 are SQVTM and ANQGSEA. The CDR3 DNA sequence: TGCAGCGTTGAAGATGATACCCACTACGAGCAGTACTTC. Translation: CSVEDDTHYEQYF.

This clonotype was seen ten or more times. The gene calls are TRBV7-2 and TRBJ1-2, with D hard to call. Trimming left V 1 base short and J 3 bases short, with 6 bases between. This CDR3 region has 13 residues. CDR1 SGHTA and CDR2 FQGNSA come from the germline V gene. CDR3 sequence reads: CASSLEGYYGYTF. CDR3 DNA sequence: TGTGCCAGCAGCTTAGAAGGGTACTATGGCTACACCTTC.

This clonotype was seen ten or more times. The chain is built from TRBV12-3 or TRBV12-4 and TRBJ2-2, with TRBD1 matching over 7 bases. The V and J ends lost 6 bases and 5 bases, in that order; junction bases with no gene match: 12. The CDR3 consists of 16 residues. In nucleotides, the CDR3 is TGTGCCAGCAGCTCCCCGGGACAGTCTAAAACCGGGGAGCTGTTTTTT. As protein: CASSSPGQSKTGELFF.

The V and J genes are TRBV20-1 and TRBJ1-5; possibly TRBD1 for D (6 bases). Germline V gene lookup returns CDR1 DFQATT and CDR2 SNEGSKA (reference sequence). Trimming cost V 1 base and J 7 bases, with 11 bases left between them. This CDR3 is 13 amino acids long. CDR3 nucleotide sequence: TGCAGTGCTAGAGGGGGGGCAAAACAGCCCCAGCATTTT. It specifies CSARGGAKQPQHF.

This clonotype was recorded many times. The chain carries TRBV28 and TRBJ1-2; 7 bases map to TRBD1. CDR1 and CDR2 from the germline V gene are MDHEN and SYDVKM. Trimming removed 4 bases from V and 4 bases from J; junction bases left unmatched: 9. The CDR3 sequence is 15 residues long. CDR3 sequence reads: CASSSRGRASYGYTF. The CDR3 DNA follows: TGTGCCAGCAGTTCAAGGGGGCGGGCCTCCTATGGCTACACCTTC.

V gene TRBV7-2 combines with J gene TRBJ1-5; no reliable D call. Germline V CDR1 and CDR2: SGHTA, FQGNSA. The CDR3 sequence is 15 residues long. With 1 base removed from V and 8 bases from J, the gap between germline ends came to 15 bases. CDR3 amino acids: CASSLGIGKGEPQHF. The CDR3 bases are TGTGCCAGCAGCTTAGGAATTGGAAAAGGCGAGCCCCAGCATTTT.

This clonotype has a handful of counts. The J gene is TRBJ2-7, the V gene TRBV5-6, with TRBD1 matching 8 bases. The CDR3 sequence is 14 residues long. Unmatched junction bases numbered 9, after V lost 4 bases and J lost 6 bases. Germline lookup yields CDR1 SGHDT and CDR2 YYEEEE. CDR3 nucleotides: TGTGCCAGCAGCCCTACCAGGACAGGGCTCGAGCAGTACTTC. Encoded protein: CASSPTRTGLEQYF.

CDR3 in DNA: TGCGCCAGCAGCCAAGCTATGTGGGGCTCCACTGAAGCTTTCTTT. It is translated as CASSQAMWGSTEAFF. This rearrangement joins TRBV4-3 to TRBJ1-1; weak D call: TRBD1 (5 bases). Per germline, CDR1 LGHNA and CDR2 YSLEER. V lost 1 base to trimming and J lost 4 bases, with 13 bases between them. The CDR3 has 15 residues.

This clonotype was picked up many times. The gene calls are TRBV27 and TRBJ2-1; D could derive from TRBD1 or TRBD2 (5 bases each). V was clipped by 5 bases and J by 5 bases, with 16 bases between them. This CDR3 is 15 amino acids long. Germline V lookup: CDR1 MNHEY, CDR2 SMNVEV (reference sequence). This CDR3 reads CASSPPSWGHNEQFF. CDR3 coding DNA: TGTGCCAGCAGTCCGCCGTCGTGGGGACACAATGAGCAGTTCTTC.